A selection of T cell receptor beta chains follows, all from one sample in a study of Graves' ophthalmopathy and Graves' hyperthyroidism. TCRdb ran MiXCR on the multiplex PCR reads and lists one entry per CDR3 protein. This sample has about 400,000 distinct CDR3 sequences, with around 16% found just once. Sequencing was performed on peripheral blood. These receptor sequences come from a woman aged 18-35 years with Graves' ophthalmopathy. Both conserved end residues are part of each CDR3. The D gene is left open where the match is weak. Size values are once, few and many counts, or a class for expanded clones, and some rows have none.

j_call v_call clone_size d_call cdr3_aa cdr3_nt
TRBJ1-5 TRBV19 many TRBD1 CASTQGDRDQPQHF TGTGCCAGTACCCAGGGGGACAGGGATCAGCCCCAGCATTTT
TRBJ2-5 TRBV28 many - CASSSRHHQETQYF TGTGCCAGCAGTTCCCGGCACCACCAAGAGACCCAGTACTTC
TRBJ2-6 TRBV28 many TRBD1 CASSVLQGAYPSGANVLTF TGTGCCAGCAGTGTGCTCCAGGGGGCTTACCCTTCTGGGGCCAACGTCCTGACTTTC
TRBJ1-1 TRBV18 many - CASSPRRMNTEAFF TGTGCCAGCTCACCAAGACGGATGAACACTGAAGCTTTCTTT
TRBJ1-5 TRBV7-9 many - CASAPGNQPQHF TGTGCCAGCGCCCCCGGGAATCAGCCCCAGCATTTT
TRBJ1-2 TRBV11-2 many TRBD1 CASSHPRTGNYGYTF TGTGCCAGCAGCCACCCCCGGACAGGCAACTATGGCTACACCTTC
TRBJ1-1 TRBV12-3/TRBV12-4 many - CASEFFPGAPETGNTEAFF TGTGCCAGCGAGTTTTTCCCCGGAGCACCGGAGACAGGGAACACTGAAGCTTTCTTT
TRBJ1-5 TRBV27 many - CASGAGSQPQHF TGTGCCAGCGGGGCAGGGAGTCAGCCCCAGCATTTT
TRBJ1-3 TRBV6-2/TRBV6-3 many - CASSSRVWGPMPGNTIYF TGTGCCAGCAGCTCCCGGGTGTGGGGTCCCATGCCCGGAAACACCATATATTTT
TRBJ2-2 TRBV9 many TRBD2 CASGGGVTGELFF TGTGCCAGTGGGGGGGGTGTCACCGGGGAGCTGTTTTTT
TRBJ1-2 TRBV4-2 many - CASSQLSGGGYTF TGTGCCAGCAGCCAACTCTCTGGGGGCGGCTACACCTTC
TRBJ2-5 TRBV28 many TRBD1 CAGKGTGPYETQYF TGTGCCGGCAAGGGGACAGGGCCATATGAGACCCAGTACTTC
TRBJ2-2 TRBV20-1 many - CSARIGSAGELFF TGCAGTGCTAGAATCGGGAGTGCCGGGGAGCTGTTTTTT
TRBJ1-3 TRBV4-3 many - CASSQAPGASFGNTIYF TGCGCCAGCAGCCAAGCGCCGGGGGCGTCCTTTGGAAACACCATATATTTT
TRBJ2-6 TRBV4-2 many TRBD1 CASKRRQGGSGANVLTF TGTGCCAGCAAGAGGAGACAGGGTGGCTCTGGGGCCAACGTCCTGACTTTC
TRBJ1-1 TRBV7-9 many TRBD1 CASSPGTGGSEAFF TGTGCCAGCAGCCCGGGGACAGGCGGTTCTGAAGCTTTCTTT
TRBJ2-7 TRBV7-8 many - CASSFGGAAGVEQYF TGTGCCAGCAGCTTTGGGGGGGCCGCGGGCGTCGAGCAGTACTTC
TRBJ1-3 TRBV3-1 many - CASRAAGGNTIYF TGTGCCAGCAGGGCGGCCGGTGGAAACACCATATATTTT
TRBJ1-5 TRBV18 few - CASSPGQVYDQPQHF TGTGCCAGCTCACCAGGCCAGGTCTACGATCAGCCCCAGCATTTT
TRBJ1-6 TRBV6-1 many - CASSEAGTPYNSPLHF TGTGCCAGCAGTGAAGCAGGGACACCTTATAATTCACCCCTCCACTTT
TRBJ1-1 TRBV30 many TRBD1 CAWSQGATNTEAFF TGTGCCTGGAGTCAGGGGGCGACGAACACTGAAGCTTTCTTT
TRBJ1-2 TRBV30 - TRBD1 CAWSASEGGARGYTF TGTGCCTGGAGTGCGTCTGAAGGGGGCGCGCGGGGCTACACCTTC
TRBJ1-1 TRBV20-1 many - CSARAMKLGRMNTEAFF TGCAGTGCTAGAGCCATGAAGTTGGGGCGGATGAACACTGAAGCTTTCTTT
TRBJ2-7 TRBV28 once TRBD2 CASSGTSWRYEQYF TGTGCCAGCAGCGGGACTAGCTGGCGGTACGAGCAGTACTTC
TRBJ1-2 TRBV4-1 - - CASSQESGLYGYTF TGCGCCAGCAGCCAAGAAAGCGGGCTCTATGGCTACACCTTC
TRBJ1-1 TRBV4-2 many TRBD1 CASSFGRGRVDTEAFF TGTGCCAGCAGCTTTGGGAGGGGGCGCGTCGACACTGAAGCTTTCTTT
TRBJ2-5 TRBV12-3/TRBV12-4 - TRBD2 CASSRRAGQETQYF TGTGCCAGCAGCCGGAGAGCGGGGCAAGAGACCCAGTACTTC
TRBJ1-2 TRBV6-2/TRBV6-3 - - CASIPAREDYGYTF TGTGCCAGCATCCCGGCAAGGGAAGACTACGGCTACACCTTC
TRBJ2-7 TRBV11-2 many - CASSSTSSYEQYF TGTGCCAGCAGCTCGACTAGCTCCTACGAGCAGTACTTC